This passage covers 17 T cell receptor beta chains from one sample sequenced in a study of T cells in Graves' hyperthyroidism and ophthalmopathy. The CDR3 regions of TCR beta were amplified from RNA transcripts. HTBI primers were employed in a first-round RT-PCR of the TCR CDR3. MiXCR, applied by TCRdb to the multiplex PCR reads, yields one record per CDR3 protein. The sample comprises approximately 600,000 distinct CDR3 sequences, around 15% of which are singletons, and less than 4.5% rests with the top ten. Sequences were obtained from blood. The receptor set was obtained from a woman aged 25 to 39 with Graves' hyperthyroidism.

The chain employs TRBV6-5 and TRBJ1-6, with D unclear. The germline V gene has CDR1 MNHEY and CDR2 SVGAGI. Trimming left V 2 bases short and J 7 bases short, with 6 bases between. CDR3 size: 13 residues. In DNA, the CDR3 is TGTGCCAGCAGTTACGCCAGGAATTCACCCCTCCACTTT. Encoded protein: CASSYARNSPLHF.

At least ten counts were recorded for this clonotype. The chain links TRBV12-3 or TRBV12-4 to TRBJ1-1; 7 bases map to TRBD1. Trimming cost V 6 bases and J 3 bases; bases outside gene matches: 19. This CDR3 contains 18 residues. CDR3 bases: TGTGCCAGCAGGGTCCGTGGGGGCAGGGGGAATCTGTACACTGAAGCTTTCTTT. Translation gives CASRVRGGRGNLYTEAFF.

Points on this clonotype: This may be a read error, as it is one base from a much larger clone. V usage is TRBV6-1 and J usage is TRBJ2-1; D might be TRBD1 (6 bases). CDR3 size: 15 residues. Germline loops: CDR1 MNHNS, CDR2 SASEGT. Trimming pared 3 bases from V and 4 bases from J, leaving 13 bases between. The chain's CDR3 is CASSDGQWAYNEQFF. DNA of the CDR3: TGTGCCAGCAGTGATGGACAGTGGGCGTACAATGAGCAGTTCTTC.

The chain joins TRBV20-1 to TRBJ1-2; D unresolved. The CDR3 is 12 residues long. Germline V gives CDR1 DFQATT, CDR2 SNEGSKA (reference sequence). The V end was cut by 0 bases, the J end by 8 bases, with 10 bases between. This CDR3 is CSARDFDEGYTF. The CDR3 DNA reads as TGCAGTGCTAGAGATTTCGACGAGGGCTACACCTTC.

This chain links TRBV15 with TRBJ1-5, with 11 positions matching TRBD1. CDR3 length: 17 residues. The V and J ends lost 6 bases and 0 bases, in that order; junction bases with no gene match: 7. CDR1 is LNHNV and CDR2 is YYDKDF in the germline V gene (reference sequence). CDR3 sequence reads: CATRGTGGSYSNQPQHF. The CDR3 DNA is TGTGCCACCAGGGGGACAGGGGGATCTTATAGCAATCAGCCCCAGCATTTT.

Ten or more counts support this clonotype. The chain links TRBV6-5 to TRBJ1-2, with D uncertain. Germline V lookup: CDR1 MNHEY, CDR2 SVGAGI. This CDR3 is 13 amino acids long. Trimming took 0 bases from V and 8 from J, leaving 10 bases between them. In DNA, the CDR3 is TGTGCCAGCAGTTACTCGGAGGGATTGGGCTACACCTTC. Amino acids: CASSYSEGLGYTF.

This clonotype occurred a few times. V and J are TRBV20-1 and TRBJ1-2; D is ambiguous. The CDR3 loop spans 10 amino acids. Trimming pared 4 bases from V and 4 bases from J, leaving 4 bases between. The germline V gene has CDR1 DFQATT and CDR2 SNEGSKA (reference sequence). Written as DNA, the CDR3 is TGCAGTGCTAAGGGCTATGGCTACACCTTC. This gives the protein CSAKGYGYTF.

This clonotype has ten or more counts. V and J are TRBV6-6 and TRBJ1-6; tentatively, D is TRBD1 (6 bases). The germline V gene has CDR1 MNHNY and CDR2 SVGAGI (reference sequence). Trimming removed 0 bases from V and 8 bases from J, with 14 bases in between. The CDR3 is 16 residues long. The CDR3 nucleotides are TGTGCCAGCAGTTACTCGATTGCACAGGGAGATTCACCCCTCCACTTT. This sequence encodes CASSYSIAQGDSPLHF.

The CDR3 protein is CASSKNSGIRLYTQYF. The CDR3 DNA reads as TGTGCCAGCAGTAAAAATAGCGGGATTCGTCTGTATACGCAGTATTTT. V is TRBV27 and J is TRBJ2-3; 8 nucleotides match TRBD2. The V gene's germline CDR1 is MNHEY and CDR2 SMNVEV (reference sequence). Trimming took 5 bases from V and 7 from J; bases not matched to a gene: 14. The CDR3 spans 16 residues.

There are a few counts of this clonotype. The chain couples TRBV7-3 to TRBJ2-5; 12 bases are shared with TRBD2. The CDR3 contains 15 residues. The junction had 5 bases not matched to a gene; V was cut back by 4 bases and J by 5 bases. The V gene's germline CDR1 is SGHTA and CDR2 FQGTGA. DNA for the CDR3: TGTGCCAGCAGCTCTAGCGGGAGGGCCTTGGAGACCCAGTACTTC. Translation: CASSSSGRALETQYF.

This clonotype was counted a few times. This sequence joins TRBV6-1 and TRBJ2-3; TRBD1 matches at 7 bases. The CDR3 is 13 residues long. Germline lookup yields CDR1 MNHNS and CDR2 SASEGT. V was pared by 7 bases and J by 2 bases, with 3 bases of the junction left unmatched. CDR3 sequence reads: CASMGQHTDTQYF. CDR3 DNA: TGTGCCAGCATGGGACAGCACACAGATACGCAGTATTTT.

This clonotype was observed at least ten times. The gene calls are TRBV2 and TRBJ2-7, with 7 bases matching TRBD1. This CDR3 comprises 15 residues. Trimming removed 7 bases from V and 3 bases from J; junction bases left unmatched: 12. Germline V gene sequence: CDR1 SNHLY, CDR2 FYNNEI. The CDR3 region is CASKDRLTDLYEQYF. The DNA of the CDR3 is TGTGCCAGCAAGGACAGGCTCACCGACCTCTACGAGCAGTACTTC.

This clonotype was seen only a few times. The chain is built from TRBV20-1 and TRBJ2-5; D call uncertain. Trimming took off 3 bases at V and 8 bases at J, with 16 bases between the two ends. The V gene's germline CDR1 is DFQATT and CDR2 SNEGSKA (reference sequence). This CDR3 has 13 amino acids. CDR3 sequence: CSASLSGMRTQYF. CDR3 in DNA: TGCAGTGCTAGCCTAAGTGGGATGAGAACCCAGTACTTC.

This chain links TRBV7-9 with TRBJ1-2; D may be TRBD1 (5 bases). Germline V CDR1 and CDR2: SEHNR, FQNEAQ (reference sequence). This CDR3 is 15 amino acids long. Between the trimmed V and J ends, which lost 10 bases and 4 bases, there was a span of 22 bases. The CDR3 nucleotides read TGTGCCATCACAGAAACCCGGGACTCCTCCTATGGCTACACCTTC. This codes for CAITETRDSSYGYTF.

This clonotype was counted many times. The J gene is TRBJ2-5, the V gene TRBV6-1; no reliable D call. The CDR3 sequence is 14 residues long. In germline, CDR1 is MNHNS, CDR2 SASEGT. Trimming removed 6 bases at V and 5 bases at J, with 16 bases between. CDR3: CASSPGRVMETQYF. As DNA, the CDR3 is TGTGCCAGCAGCCCCGGAAGGGTGATGGAGACCCAGTACTTC.

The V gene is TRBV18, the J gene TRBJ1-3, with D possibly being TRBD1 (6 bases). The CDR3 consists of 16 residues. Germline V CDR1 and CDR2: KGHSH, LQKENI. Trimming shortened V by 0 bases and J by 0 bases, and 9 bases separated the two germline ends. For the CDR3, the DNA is TGTGCCAGCTCACCACCGCAGGGGCGCTCTGGAAACACCATATATTTT. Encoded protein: CASSPPQGRSGNTIYF.

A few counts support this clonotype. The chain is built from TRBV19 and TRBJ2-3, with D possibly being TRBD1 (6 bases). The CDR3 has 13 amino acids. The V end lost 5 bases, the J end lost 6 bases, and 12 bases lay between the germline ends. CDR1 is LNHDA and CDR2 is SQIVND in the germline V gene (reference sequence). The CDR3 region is CASSLQGWDTQYF. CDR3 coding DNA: TGTGCCAGTAGTCTCCAGGGGTGGGATACGCAGTATTTT.